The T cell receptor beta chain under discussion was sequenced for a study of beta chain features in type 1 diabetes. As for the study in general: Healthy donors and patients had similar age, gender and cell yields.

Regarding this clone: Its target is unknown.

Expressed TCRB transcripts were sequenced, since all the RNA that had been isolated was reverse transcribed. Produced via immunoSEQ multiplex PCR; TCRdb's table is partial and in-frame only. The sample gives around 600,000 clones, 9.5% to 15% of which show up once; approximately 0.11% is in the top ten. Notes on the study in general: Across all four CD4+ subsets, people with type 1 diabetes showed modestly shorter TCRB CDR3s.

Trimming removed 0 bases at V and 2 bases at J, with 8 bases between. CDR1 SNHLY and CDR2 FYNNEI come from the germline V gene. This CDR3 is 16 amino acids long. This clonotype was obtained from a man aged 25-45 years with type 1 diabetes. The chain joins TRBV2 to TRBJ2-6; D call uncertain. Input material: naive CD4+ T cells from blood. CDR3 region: CASSEARWAGANVLTF. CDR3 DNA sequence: TGTGCCAGCAGTGAAGCGCGATGGGCTGGGGCCAACGTCCTGACTTTC. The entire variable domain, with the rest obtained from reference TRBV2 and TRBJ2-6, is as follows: EPEVTQTPSHQVTQMGQEVILRCVPISNHLYFYWYRQILGQKVEFLVSFYNNEISEKSEIFDDQFSVERPDGSNFTLKIRSTKLEDSAMYFCASSEARWAGANVLTFGAGSRLTVL.